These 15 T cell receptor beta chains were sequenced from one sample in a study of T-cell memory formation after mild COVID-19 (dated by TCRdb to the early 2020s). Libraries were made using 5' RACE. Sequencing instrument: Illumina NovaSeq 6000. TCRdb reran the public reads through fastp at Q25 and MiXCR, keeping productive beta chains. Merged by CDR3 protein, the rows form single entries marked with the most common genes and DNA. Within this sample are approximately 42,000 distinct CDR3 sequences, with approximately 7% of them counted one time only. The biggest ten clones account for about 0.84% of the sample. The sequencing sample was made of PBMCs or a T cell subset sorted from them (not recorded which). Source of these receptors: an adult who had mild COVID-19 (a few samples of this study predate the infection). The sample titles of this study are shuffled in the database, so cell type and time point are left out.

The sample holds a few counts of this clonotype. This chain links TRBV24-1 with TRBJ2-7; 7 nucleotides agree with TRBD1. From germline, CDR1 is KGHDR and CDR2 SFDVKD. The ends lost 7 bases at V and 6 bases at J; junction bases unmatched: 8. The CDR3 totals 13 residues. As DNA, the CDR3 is TGTGCCACCAGCCCAGGACAGGAAGGCGAGCAGTACTTC. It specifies CATSPGQEGEQYF.

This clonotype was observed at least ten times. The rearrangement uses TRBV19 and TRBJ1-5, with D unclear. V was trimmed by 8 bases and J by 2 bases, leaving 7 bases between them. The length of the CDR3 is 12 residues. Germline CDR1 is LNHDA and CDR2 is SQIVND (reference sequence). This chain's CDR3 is CASDTGNQPQHF. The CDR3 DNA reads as TGTGCCAGTGACACGGGCAATCAGCCCCAGCATTTT.

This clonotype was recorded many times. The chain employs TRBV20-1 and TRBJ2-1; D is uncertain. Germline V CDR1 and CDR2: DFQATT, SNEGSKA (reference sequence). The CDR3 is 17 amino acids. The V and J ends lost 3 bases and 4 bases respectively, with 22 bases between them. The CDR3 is CSARLPLNRSAYNEQFF. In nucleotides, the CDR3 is TGCAGTGCTAGGCTGCCCCTTAACCGGAGTGCGTACAATGAGCAGTTCTTC.

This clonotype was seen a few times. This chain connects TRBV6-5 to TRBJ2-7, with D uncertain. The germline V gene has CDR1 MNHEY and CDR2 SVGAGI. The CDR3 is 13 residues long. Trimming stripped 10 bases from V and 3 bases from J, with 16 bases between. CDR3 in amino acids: CATPVVPSYEQYF. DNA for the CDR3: TGTGCCACCCCGGTGGTTCCGAGCTACGAGCAGTACTTC.

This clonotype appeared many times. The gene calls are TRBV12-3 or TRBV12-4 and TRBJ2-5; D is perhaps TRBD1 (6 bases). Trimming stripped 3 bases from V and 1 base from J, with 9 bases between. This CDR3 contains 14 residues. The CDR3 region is CASSLPGAQETQYF. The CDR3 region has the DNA TGTGCCAGCAGTTTGCCAGGGGCCCAAGAGACCCAGTACTTC.

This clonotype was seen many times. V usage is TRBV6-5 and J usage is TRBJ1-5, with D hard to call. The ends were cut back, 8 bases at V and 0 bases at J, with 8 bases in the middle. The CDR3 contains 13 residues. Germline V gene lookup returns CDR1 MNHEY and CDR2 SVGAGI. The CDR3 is CASSMSSNQPQHF. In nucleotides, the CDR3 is TGTGCCAGCTCCATGAGTAGCAATCAGCCCCAGCATTTT.

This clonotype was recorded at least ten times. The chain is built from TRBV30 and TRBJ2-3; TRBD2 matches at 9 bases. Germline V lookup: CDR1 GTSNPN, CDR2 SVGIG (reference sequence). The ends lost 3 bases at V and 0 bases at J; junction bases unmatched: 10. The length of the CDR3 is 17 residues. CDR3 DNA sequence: TGTGCCTGGAGACTTGGAAGGACTAGCGTAAGCACAGATACGCAGTATTTT. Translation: CAWRLGRTSVSTDTQYF.

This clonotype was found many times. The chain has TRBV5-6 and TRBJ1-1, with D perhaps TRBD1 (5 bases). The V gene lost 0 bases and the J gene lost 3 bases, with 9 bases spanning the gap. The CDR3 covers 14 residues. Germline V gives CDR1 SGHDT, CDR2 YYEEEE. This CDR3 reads CASSLAGGHTEAFF. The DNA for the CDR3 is TGTGCCAGCAGCTTGGCCGGGGGTCACACTGAAGCTTTCTTT.

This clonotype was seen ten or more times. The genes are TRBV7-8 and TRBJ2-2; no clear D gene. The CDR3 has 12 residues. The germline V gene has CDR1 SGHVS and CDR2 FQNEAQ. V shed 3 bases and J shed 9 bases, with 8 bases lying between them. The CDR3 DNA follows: TGTGCCAGCAGCTTTGGTGACCGGGAGCTGTTTTTT. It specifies CASSFGDRELFF.

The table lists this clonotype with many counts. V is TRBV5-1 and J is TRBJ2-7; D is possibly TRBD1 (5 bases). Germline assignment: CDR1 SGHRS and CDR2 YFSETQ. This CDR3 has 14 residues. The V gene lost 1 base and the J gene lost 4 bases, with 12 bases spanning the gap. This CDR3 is CASSLLGASYEQYF. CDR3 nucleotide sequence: TGCGCCAGCAGCTTGCTTGGGGCCTCGTACGAGCAGTACTTC.

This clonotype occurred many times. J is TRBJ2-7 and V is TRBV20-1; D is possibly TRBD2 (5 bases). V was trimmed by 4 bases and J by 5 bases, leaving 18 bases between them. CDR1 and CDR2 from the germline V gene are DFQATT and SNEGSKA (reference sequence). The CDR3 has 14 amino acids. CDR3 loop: CSAIPPRGINEQYF. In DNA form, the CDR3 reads TGCAGTGCTATACCCCCGAGAGGGATCAACGAGCAGTACTTC.

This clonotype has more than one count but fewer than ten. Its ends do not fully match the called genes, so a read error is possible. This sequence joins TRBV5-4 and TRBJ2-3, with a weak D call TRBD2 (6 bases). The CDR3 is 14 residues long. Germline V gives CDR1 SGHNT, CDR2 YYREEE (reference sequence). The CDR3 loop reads CASSPEGGTDTQYF. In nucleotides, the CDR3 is TGTGCCAGCAGCCCGGAGGGAGGCACGGATACGCAGTATTTT.

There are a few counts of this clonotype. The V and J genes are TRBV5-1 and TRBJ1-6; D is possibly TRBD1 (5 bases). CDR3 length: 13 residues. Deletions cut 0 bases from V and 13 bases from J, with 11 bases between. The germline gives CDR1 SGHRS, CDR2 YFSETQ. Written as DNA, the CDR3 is TGCGCCAGCAGCTTGGAAGGGACTGCGCCCCTCCACTTT. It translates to CASSLEGTAPLHF.

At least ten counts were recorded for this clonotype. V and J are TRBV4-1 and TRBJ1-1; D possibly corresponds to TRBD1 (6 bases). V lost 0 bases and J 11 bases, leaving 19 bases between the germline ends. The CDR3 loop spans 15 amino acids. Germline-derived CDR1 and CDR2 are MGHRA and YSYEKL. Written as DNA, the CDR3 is TGCGCCAGCAGCCAAGATACAGGGCGAATGTACGGGGCTTTCTTT. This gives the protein CASSQDTGRMYGAFF.

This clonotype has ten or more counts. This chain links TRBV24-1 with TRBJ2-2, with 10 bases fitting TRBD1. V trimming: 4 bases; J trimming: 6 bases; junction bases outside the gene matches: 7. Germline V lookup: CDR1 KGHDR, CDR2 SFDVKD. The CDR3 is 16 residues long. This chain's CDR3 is CATSDPGQGMAGELFF. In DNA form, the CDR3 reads TGTGCCACCAGTGACCCGGGACAGGGGATGGCCGGGGAGCTGTTTTTT.